One and the same sample provided the 16 T cell receptor beta chains below, sequenced in a study of blood T cell repertoires in COVID-19. Data came from immunoSEQ multiplex PCR; TCRdb stores just in-frame clones and leaves some out. The sample includes a few hundred thousand clones, 70% to 90% seen only once; the top ten take approximately 8.3%. The sequencing input was PBMCs or T cells enriched from blood (not recorded which). The receptors were gathered from an older woman who had recovered from COVID-19.

This chain joins TRBV5-4 and TRBJ2-1, with TRBD2 matching over 13 bases. After removal of 4 bases from V and 0 bases from J, the junction contained 10 bases not matched to a gene. From germline, CDR1 is SGHNT and CDR2 YYREEE (reference sequence). The CDR3 is made up of 19 amino acids. The CDR3 region has the DNA TGTGCCAGCAGCCTTAGACTAGCGGGGGGCCCTAGCTCCTACAATGAGCAGTTCTTC. Translation: CASSLRLAGGPSSYNEQFF.

The chain employs TRBV27 and TRBJ1-2; weak D call: TRBD1 (5 bases). The V gene's germline CDR1 is MNHEY and CDR2 SMNVEV (reference sequence). V lost 3 bases and J lost 8, with 19 bases in between. The CDR3 spans 15 residues. The CDR3 nucleotides read TGTGCCAGCAGTTTCCGCGGGACGGAGTCATGGGGCTACACCTTC. This encodes CASSFRGTESWGYTF.

This rearrangement joins TRBV12-3 or TRBV12-4 to TRBJ1-2; 9 bases align to TRBD1. The CDR3 extends over 13 amino acids. V shed 6 bases and J 6 bases; nucleotides not matched to a gene: 5. CDR3 coding DNA: TGTGCCAGCAGCTCGGGGACAGGGAATGGCTACACCTTC. It translates to CASSSGTGNGYTF.

The V gene is TRBV18, the J gene TRBJ2-1; 8 bases are shared with TRBD2. CDR3 size: 15 residues. Looked up from germline, CDR1 is KGHSH and CDR2 is LQKENI. V was pared by 3 bases and J by 9 bases, with 10 bases of the junction left unmatched. DNA for the CDR3: TGTGCCAGCTCACCTCAAACTAGCGGAGCCAGTGAGCAGTTCTTC. It specifies CASSPQTSGASEQFF.

The CDR3 loop reads CASSQGQGLYEQYF. CDR3 sequence (DNA): TGTGCCAGCAGCCAGGGCCAGGGGCTCTACGAGCAGTACTTC. This chain links TRBV7-2 with TRBJ2-7, with D perhaps TRBD1 (6 bases). The CDR3 length is 14 residues. V lost 5 bases and J 3 bases, leaving 14 bases between the germline ends. The germline V gene encodes CDR1 SGHTA and CDR2 FQGNSA.

The rearrangement joins TRBV11-2 to TRBJ1-3; no clear D. V was pared by 2 bases and J by 1 base, with 9 bases between. The CDR3 contains 15 residues. CDR1 SGHAT and CDR2 FQNNGV come from the germline V gene. In DNA form, the CDR3 reads TGTGCCAGCAGCTTAAAGATCGGGTCTGGAAACACCATATATTTT. Encoded protein: CASSLKIGSGNTIYF.

The chain joins TRBV1 to TRBJ1-1; the table names TRBD1, a call not compared with the DNA. TRBV1 is shown as a pseudogene. This CDR3 has 14 residues. CDR3 amino acids: CTSSQDRQNTEAFF. CDR3 nucleotides: TGCACCAGCAGCCAAGATCGACAGAACACTGAAGCTTTCTTT.

The CDR3 reads CASRQQGVGNSPLHF. In nucleotides, the CDR3 is TGTGCCAGCAGACAACAGGGAGTAGGTAATTCACCCCTCCACTTT. The genes are TRBV2 and TRBJ1-6; D is possibly TRBD1 (6 bases). Trimming removed 6 bases at V and 6 bases at J, with 15 bases between. From germline, CDR1 is SNHLY and CDR2 FYNNEI. The CDR3 has 15 amino acids.

The chain is built from TRBV19 and TRBJ2-5, with TRBD2 identical over 11 bases. V was pared by 5 bases and J by 8 bases, with 4 bases of the junction left unmatched. Germline values: CDR1 LNHDA, CDR2 SQIVND (reference sequence). The CDR3 is made up of 13 amino acids. The CDR3 sequence is CASSLGLAGTQYF. For the CDR3, the DNA is TGTGCCAGTAGTCTCGGACTAGCGGGCACCCAGTACTTC.

The CDR3 coding sequence is TGTGCCAGCAGCTATCTTCAGGGGACGGATGGCTACACCTTC. Its protein product is CASSYLQGTDGYTF. V gene TRBV4-2 combines with J gene TRBJ1-2, with D maybe TRBD1 (6 bases). V gave up 5 bases and J gave up 6 bases, with 16 bases separating them. The CDR3 is 14 amino acids. Germline V gene data show CDR1 as LGHNA and CDR2 as YNFKEQ.

The rearrangement uses TRBV24-1 and TRBJ2-6; tentatively, D is TRBD1 (5 bases). This CDR3 is built from 15 residues. Germline V gene sequence: CDR1 KGHDR, CDR2 SFDVKD. The V gene lost 4 bases and the J gene lost 3 bases, with 9 bases spanning the gap. The CDR3 spells CATSDPQGGANVLTF. DNA of the CDR3: TGTGCCACCAGTGACCCGCAGGGTGGGGCCAACGTCCTGACTTTC.

V usage is TRBV2 and J usage is TRBJ1-4; 8 bases align to TRBD1. With V trimmed by 2 bases and J by 7 bases, 6 bases remained unmatched. The CDR3 loop spans 15 amino acids. Germline CDR1 is SNHLY and CDR2 is FYNNEI. CDR3 sequence (DNA): TGTGCCAGCAGTGAATTGCAGGGGGCAAGTGAAAAACTGTTTTTT. Translated, it gives CASSELQGASEKLFF.

The J gene is TRBJ2-6, the V gene TRBV11-2; 8 nucleotides match TRBD1. The germline V gene has CDR1 SGHAT and CDR2 FQNNGV. This CDR3 comprises 17 residues. Trimming took 5 bases from V and 0 from J; bases not matched to a gene: 6. The CDR3 sequence is CASSHGQGSSGANVLTF. The CDR3 DNA reads TGTGCCAGCAGCCACGGACAGGGAAGCTCTGGGGCCAACGTCCTGACTTTC.

DNA for the CDR3: TGTGCCAGCAGTTATGGGGGCAGGGGGGCCTCCTACGAGCAGTACGTC. It encodes CASSYGGRGASYEQYV. The chain has TRBV6-9 and TRBJ2-7, with D tentatively TRBD1 (7 bases). Looked up from germline, CDR1 is MNHGY and CDR2 is SVAAGI. This CDR3 has 16 residues. V dropped 2 bases and J dropped 0 bases, with 14 bases sitting between them.

J is TRBJ2-3 and V is TRBV12-3 or TRBV12-4; D is possibly TRBD1 (6 bases). V was pared by 5 bases and J by 5 bases, with 11 bases between. The CDR3 has 13 residues. The CDR3: CASSADSIDTQYF. The CDR3, as DNA: TGTGCCAGCAGTGCGGACAGTATAGATACGCAGTATTTT.

The V and J genes are TRBV27 and TRBJ1-6; D is unresolved. V was trimmed by 7 bases and J by 7 bases, leaving 17 bases between them. Germline V gene data show CDR1 as MNHEY and CDR2 as SMNVEV (reference sequence). The length of the CDR3 is 15 residues. The CDR3 region has the DNA TGTGCCAGCAATTTGGATAAGGGAGGAAATTCACCCCTCCACTTT. Encoded protein: CASNLDKGGNSPLHF.